This TCR beta chain was captured in a study of blood T cell repertoires in COVID-19. In the original analysis: Quantification of nucleated cells was approximated via reference gene primer amplification. Measured with immunoSEQ multiplex PCR; TCRdb has only the in-frame clones, and not every one. The V and J calls and clone size are taken from that table; D and trimming were inferred from the DNA. The top ten clones hold roughly 8.7% of a sample with approximately 200,000 clones, 70% to 90% of them seen once. Clinical history reported by participants formed the basis on which cohorts were assigned. The V gene end was trimmed by 4 bases and the J gene end by 4 bases; junction bases not matched to a gene: 4. Germline loops: CDR1 SGDLS, CDR2 YYNGEE. The CDR3 contains 15 residues.

This rearrangement joins TRBV9 to TRBJ2-1, with TRBD2 identical over 11 bases. Sequencing was carried out using PBMCs or T cells enriched from blood (not recorded which). This receptor was taken from a man in his forties who had recovered from COVID-19. The CDR3 is CASSSGLAAYNEQFF. DNA for the CDR3: TGTGCCAGCAGCTCGGGACTAGCGGCTTACAATGAGCAGTTCTTC. Full variable domain (outside the CDR3, taken from reference TRBV9 and TRBJ2-1): DSGVTQTPKHLITATGQRVTLRCSPRSGDLSVYWYQQSLDQGLQFLIQYYNGEERAKGNILERFSAQQFPDLHSELNLSSLELGDSALYFCASSSGLAAYNEQFFGPGTRLTVL.